These T cell receptor beta chains were read from a single sample in a study of vaccination and CD4 T cells after COVID-19. These TCRs are of unknown antigen specificity. TCRdb analysed the PCR reads with MiXCR anew, one entry per CDR3 protein. Here the sample spans about 14,000 distinct CDR3 sequences, 29% being singletons. Sequencing was performed on CD4+ T cells from blood, cultured in vitro, taken before SARS-CoV-2 vaccination. These receptors came from a human donor who received a COVID-19 vaccine. Both conserved end residues are part of each CDR3. A D gene is named only where the DNA matches it firmly. Some rows have no size entry. The others give once, few or many, or a class for an expanded clone.

TRBV7-8,NA,few,TRBJ2-3,CASSFVLGGPTDTQYF,TGTGCCAGCAGCTTTGTCCTGGGGGGCCCGACAGATACGCAGTATTTT
TRBV5-1,TRBD2,NA,TRBJ2-7,CASSLELAVTYEQYF,TGCGCCAGCAGCTTAGAACTAGCGGTGACCTACGAGCAGTACTTC
TRBV2,TRBD1,few,TRBJ2-6,CASRTGSGANVLTF,TGTGCCAGCAGGACAGGGAGTGGGGCCAACGTCCTGACTTTC
TRBV5-1,TRBD2,NA,TRBJ2-3,CASSFDSGGTDTQYF,TGCGCCAGCAGCTTTGATAGCGGGGGCACAGATACGCAGTATTTT
TRBV7-9,NA,NA,TRBJ1-1,CASSLGRGPFF,TGTGCCAGCAGCTTAGGCAGGGGTCCTTTCTTT
TRBV7-9,TRBD2,NA,TRBJ2-1,CASSLATGGPNEQFF,TGTGCCAGCAGCTTAGCTACGGGGGGGCCCAATGAGCAGTTCTTC
TRBV20-1,TRBD2,few,TRBJ2-1,CSASMGLGGNEQFF,TGCAGTGCTAGTATGGGACTAGGGGGCAATGAGCAGTTCTTC
TRBV20-1,TRBD1,few,TRBJ2-5,CSARRGQGNQETQYF,TGCAGTGCTAGGCGGGGACAGGGGAACCAAGAGACCCAGTACTTC
TRBV7-9,TRBD2,few,TRBJ2-2,CASSDMGGAGELFF,TGTGCCAGCAGCGACATGGGGGGGGCCGGGGAGCTGTTTTTT
TRBV7-6,NA,NA,TRBJ1-1,CASSQFRGGTEAFF,TGTGCCAGCAGCCAGTTCAGGGGCGGCACTGAAGCTTTCTTT
TRBV6-1,NA,NA,TRBJ2-2,CASSPLGPGTGELFF,TGTGCCAGCAGTCCCCTCGGGCCGGGGACCGGGGAGCTGTTTTTT
TRBV4-2,TRBD2,NA,TRBJ2-3,CASSPLAGEVDTQYF,TGTGCCAGCAGCCCTCTAGCGGGGGAGGTAGATACGCAGTATTTT
TRBV12-5,NA,NA,TRBJ1-3,CASHRAVSGNTIYF,TGTGCTAGTCACCGGGCCGTCTCTGGAAACACCATATATTTT
TRBV6-1,TRBD2,few,TRBJ2-3,CASSPGLAGGHTQYF,TGTGCCAGCAGCCCGGGACTAGCGGGGGGGCATACGCAGTATTTT
TRBV6-1,NA,few,TRBJ2-3,CASWGRFKDTQYF,TGTGCCAGCTGGGGGAGGTTTAAAGATACGCAGTATTTT
TRBV30,NA,few,TRBJ1-5,CAWSPQKGYSNQPQHF,TGTGCCTGGAGTCCCCAGAAGGGTTATAGCAATCAGCCCCAGCATTTT
TRBV24-1,TRBD2,NA,TRBJ2-3,CATSDRAGGPSDTQYF,TGTGCCACCAGTGATAGAGCGGGGGGGCCCAGCGATACGCAGTATTTT
TRBV5-4,TRBD2,NA,TRBJ2-3,CASSPPGLAGGAADTQYF,TGTGCCAGCAGCCCACCGGGACTAGCGGGGGGCGCCGCAGATACGCAGTATTTT
TRBV7-9,TRBD2,few,TRBJ2-1,CASSLASSGLSHEQFF,TGTGCCAGCAGCTTAGCGTCTAGCGGGTTATCCCATGAGCAGTTCTTC
TRBV5-4,NA,few,TRBJ2-7,CASSLGGESYEQYF,TGTGCCAGCAGCTTGGGGGGGGAATCCTACGAGCAGTACTTC
TRBV5-4,TRBD2,NA,TRBJ2-7,CASSLGSGGVRSYEQYF,TGTGCCAGCAGCTTGGGTAGCGGGGGGGTGAGGTCCTACGAGCAGTACTTC
TRBV7-2,NA,NA,TRBJ1-5,CASSLVKGNQPQHF,TGTGCCAGCAGCTTAGTAAAGGGAAATCAGCCCCAGCATTTT
TRBV5-1,NA,once,TRBJ2-5,CASSLAVGGPRETQYF,TGCGCCAGCAGCTTGGCCGTTGGGGGGCCGCGGGAGACCCAGTACTTC
TRBV5-4,TRBD1,NA,TRBJ1-1,CASSLAGGWDTEAFF,TGTGCCAGCAGCTTGGCAGGGGGCTGGGACACTGAAGCTTTCTTT
TRBV6-5,NA,few,TRBJ2-7,CASSYGGNYEQYF,TGTGCCAGCAGTTATGGCGGAAACTACGAGCAGTACTTC
TRBV25-1,TRBD1,NA,TRBJ2-1,CASSGDRDLNEQFF,TGTGCCAGCAGTGGGGACAGGGATCTCAATGAGCAGTTCTTC
TRBV7-2,NA,NA,TRBJ2-2,CASTTVTNTGELFF,TGTGCCAGCACCACCGTTACGAACACCGGGGAGCTGTTTTTT
TRBV6-5,TRBD1,NA,TRBJ1-3,CASSSPAGDRGRNTIYF,TGTGCCAGCAGTTCGCCCGCGGGGGACAGGGGTAGAAACACCATATATTTT
TRBV6-1,TRBD1,few,TRBJ1-3,CATQGAPGNTIYF,TGTGCCACCCAGGGGGCGCCTGGAAACACCATATATTTT
TRBV24-1,NA,few,TRBJ2-1,CATSGLDYSSSYNEQFF,TGTGCCACCAGTGGGCTGGACTACTCGAGCTCCTACAATGAGCAGTTCTTC
TRBV11-3,NA,few,TRBJ1-1,CASSPGELWGSGRRNTEAFF,TGTGCCAGCAGCCCGGGGGAACTGTGGGGTTCGGGTCGTAGGAACACTGAAGCTTTCTTT
TRBV7-9,NA,few,TRBJ1-3,CASSPWDGSSGNTIYF,TGTGCCAGCAGCCCCTGGGACGGGAGCTCTGGAAACACCATATATTTT
TRBV19,NA,NA,TRBJ1-1,CASSIDAGRGWGSNTEAFF,TGTGCCAGTAGTATTGATGCCGGCAGGGGTTGGGGATCGAACACTGAAGCTTTCTTT
TRBV11-2,TRBD2,NA,TRBJ2-7,CASSLDWGGYASYEQYF,TGTGCCAGCAGCTTAGACTGGGGGGGATACGCCTCCTACGAGCAGTACTTC
TRBV18,NA,NA,TRBJ2-7,CASSPPRDIPRQYF,TGTGCCAGCTCACCACCTCGGGACATACCTCGGCAGTACTTC